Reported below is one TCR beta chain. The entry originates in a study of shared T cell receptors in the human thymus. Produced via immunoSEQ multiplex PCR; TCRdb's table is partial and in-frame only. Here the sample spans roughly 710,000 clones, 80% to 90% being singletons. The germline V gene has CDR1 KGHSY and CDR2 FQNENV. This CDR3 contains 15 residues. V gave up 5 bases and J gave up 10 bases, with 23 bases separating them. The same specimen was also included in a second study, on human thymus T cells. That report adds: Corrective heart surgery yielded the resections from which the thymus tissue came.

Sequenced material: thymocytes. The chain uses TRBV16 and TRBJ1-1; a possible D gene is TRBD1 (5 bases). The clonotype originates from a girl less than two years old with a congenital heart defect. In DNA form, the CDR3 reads TGTGCCAGCAGCTACTCAACAGGCCTTTATAACGGAGCTTTCTTT. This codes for CASSYSTGLYNGAFF.